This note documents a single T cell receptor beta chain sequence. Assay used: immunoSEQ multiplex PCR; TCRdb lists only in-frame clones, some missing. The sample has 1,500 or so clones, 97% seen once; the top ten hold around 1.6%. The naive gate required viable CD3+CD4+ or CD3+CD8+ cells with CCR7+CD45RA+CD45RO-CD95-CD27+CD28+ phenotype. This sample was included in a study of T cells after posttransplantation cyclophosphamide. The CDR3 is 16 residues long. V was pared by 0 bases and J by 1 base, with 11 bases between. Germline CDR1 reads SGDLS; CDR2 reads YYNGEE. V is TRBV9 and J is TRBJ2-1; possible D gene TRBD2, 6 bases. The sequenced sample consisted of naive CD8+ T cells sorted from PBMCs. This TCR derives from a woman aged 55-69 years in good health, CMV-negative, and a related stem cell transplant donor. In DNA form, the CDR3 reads TGTGCCAGCAGCGTAGGCGGGAAGAGGTCCTACAATGAGCAGTTCTTC. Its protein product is CASSVGGKRSYNEQFF.